This is a list of T cell receptor beta chains from one sample in a study of Graves' ophthalmopathy and Graves' hyperthyroidism. TCRdb reprocessed the multiplex PCR reads via MiXCR and lists one record per CDR3 protein. The repertoire holds about 620,000 distinct CDR3 sequences, 22% seen once, with around 6.9% in the top ten. The source material was peripheral blood. Receptors originate from a woman aged 18-29 years with stable Graves' hyperthyroidism. Some clones in this sample may be carry-over from other donors' samples. Both conserved end residues are part of each CDR3. The D gene is left open where the match is weak. The size entry is marked missing in some rows and otherwise reads once, few, many or a size class.

TRBJ1-6,TRBV27,TRBD1,many,CASTRTGVSPLHF,TGTGCCAGCACTCGGACAGGGGTTTCACCCCTCCACTTT
TRBJ1-5,TRBV11-2,.,many,CASSLYHAGVNQPQHF,TGTGCCAGCAGCTTATATCATGCAGGGGTCAATCAGCCCCAGCATTTT
TRBJ1-5,TRBV11-2,TRBD1,few,CASSSVTGANQPQHF,TGTGCCAGCAGCTCCGTGACAGGGGCCAATCAGCCCCAGCATTTT
TRBJ1-6,TRBV12-3/TRBV12-4,.,many,CASSLIGQGTSPLHF,TGTGCCAGCAGTTTAATCGGGCAGGGCACTTCACCCCTCCACTTT
TRBJ1-1,TRBV28,TRBD1,.,CASSLDRGPRTEAFF,TGTGCCAGCAGTTTAGACAGGGGGCCACGCACTGAAGCTTTCTTT
TRBJ2-5,TRBV5-1,.,many,CASSLFPAQETQYF,TGCGCCAGCAGCTTGTTCCCAGCCCAAGAGACCCAGTACTTC
TRBJ2-7,TRBV9,.,many,CASSVSSLPGSEQYF,TGTGCCAGCAGCGTATCGTCGCTCCCGGGGAGCGAGCAGTACTTC
TRBJ2-2,TRBV29-1,.,many,CSVEGGTGELFF,TGCAGCGTTGAAGGAGGGACCGGGGAGCTGTTTTTT
TRBJ1-5,TRBV18,.,many,CASSPAYNQPQHF,TGTGCCAGCTCACCAGCATACAATCAGCCCCAGCATTTT
TRBJ2-7,TRBV6-1,.,many,CASSGLFEQYF,TGTGCCAGCAGTGGTCTCTTCGAGCAGTACTTC
TRBJ1-6,TRBV7-9,TRBD1,many,CASSSTGQDEWDSPLHF,TGTGCCAGCAGCTCGACCGGACAGGACGAGTGGGATTCACCCCTCCACTTT
TRBJ1-2,TRBV30,.,few,CAWTALAGNYGYTF,TGTGCCTGGACGGCCCTTGCCGGGAACTATGGCTACACCTTC
TRBJ2-7,TRBV6-1,.,many,CASSSRDNYEQYF,TGTGCCAGCAGTAGCCGGGACAACTACGAGCAGTACTTC
TRBJ2-7,TRBV30,.,.,CAWSLTGSGDDEQYF,TGTGCCTGGAGTCTAACAGGGTCGGGGGACGACGAGCAGTACTTC
TRBJ2-7,TRBV6-1,.,.,CASSGWQADYEQYF,TGTGCCAGCAGTGGCTGGCAGGCAGACTACGAGCAGTACTTC
TRBJ1-5,TRBV12-3/TRBV12-4,.,many,CASRHTGLNQPQHF,TGTGCCAGCCGTCACACAGGTTTGAATCAGCCCCAGCATTTT
TRBJ2-7,TRBV13,TRBD1,.,CASSKTGTGAYEQYF,TGTGCCAGCAGCAAAACCGGGACAGGGGCCTACGAGCAGTACTTC
TRBJ2-7,TRBV20-1,TRBD2,few,CSASSHPGTSGRRSSYEQYF,TGCAGTGCTAGTTCACACCCCGGGACTAGCGGGCGCCGGAGCTCCTACGAGCAGTACTTC
TRBJ2-7,TRBV20-1,TRBD1,many,CSAKGWDRVNEQYF,TGCAGTGCTAAAGGTTGGGACAGGGTAAACGAGCAGTACTTC
TRBJ1-2,TRBV10-3,.,many,CAISGGGPNYGYTF,TGTGCCATCAGTGGCGGGGGGCCAAACTATGGCTACACCTTC
TRBJ2-2,TRBV24-1,.,few,CATSDPGQSTGELFF,TGTGCCACCAGTGATCCAGGACAGTCCACCGGGGAGCTGTTTTTT
TRBJ2-7,TRBV6-2/TRBV6-3,.,.,CASSSGETKNFYEQYF,TGTGCCAGCAGTTCAGGGGAGACTAAAAACTTCTACGAGCAGTACTTC
TRBJ2-7,TRBV7-2,.,many,CASSLRTSDEQYF,TGTGCCAGCAGCTTAAGAACCTCAGACGAGCAGTACTTC
TRBJ1-2,TRBV4-1,TRBD1,many,CASSQSGGLANYGYTF,TGCGCCAGCAGCCAGTCAGGGGGCCTCGCTAACTATGGCTACACCTTC
TRBJ1-6,TRBV5-1,.,many,CASSLEGGYNSPLHF,TGCGCCAGCAGCTTGGAGGGGGGTTATAATTCACCCCTCCACTTT
TRBJ2-6,TRBV6-1,.,.,CASRRDTSGANVLTF,TGTGCCAGCAGACGGGACACCTCTGGGGCCAACGTCCTGACTTTC
TRBJ1-1,TRBV2,TRBD1,many,CASKNRGQVNTEAFF,TGTGCCAGCAAGAACAGGGGGCAGGTGAACACTGAAGCTTTCTTT
TRBJ2-7,TRBV5-1,TRBD1,once,CASSRTGGLNEQYF,TGCGCCAGCAGCAGGACAGGGGGCTTAAACGAGCAGTACTTC
TRBJ1-1,TRBV6-5,.,many,CASSYPGGGGAVTEAFF,TGTGCCAGCAGTTACCCAGGCGGCGGGGGCGCGGTCACTGAAGCTTTCTTT
TRBJ1-5,TRBV12-3/TRBV12-4,TRBD1,many,CASREGQGHQHF,TGTGCCAGCAGGGAAGGACAGGGCCACCAGCATTTT
TRBJ1-6,TRBV6-5,TRBD1,many,CASSYGFTGGDSPLHF,TGTGCCAGCAGTTACGGATTTACAGGGGGTGATTCACCCCTCCACTTT
TRBJ2-7,TRBV6-2/TRBV6-3,TRBD1,many,CASSPRDSTYEQYF,TGTGCCAGCAGTCCCCGGGACAGTACCTACGAGCAGTACTTC
TRBJ1-2,TRBV12-3/TRBV12-4,.,.,CASPTGTYGYTF,TGTGCCAGCCCGACGGGGACCTATGGCTACACCTTC
TRBJ1-1,TRBV5-1,TRBD1,few,CASSSDRRGLTEAFF,TGCGCCAGCAGCTCGGACAGGCGGGGGTTGACTGAAGCTTTCTTT
TRBJ1-1,TRBV5-1,.,few,CASSETRGNTEAFF,TGCGCCAGCAGCGAAACAAGGGGGAACACTGAAGCTTTCTTT
TRBJ1-6,TRBV6-2/TRBV6-3,.,few,CASRGTSYNSPLHF,TGTGCCAGCAGGGGGACATCCTATAATTCACCCCTCCACTTT